This T cell receptor beta chain was obtained from a study of CD8+ T cells in alopecia areata. Notes on the study in general: In scalp, tofacitinib significantly decreased clonality and expanded CD8+ clones among the top 100.

Germline lookup yields CDR1 SGHAT and CDR2 FQNNGV. This CDR3 is built from 13 residues. V dropped 5 bases and J dropped 1 base, with 6 bases sitting between them. Concerning this clone: What it binds is not known.

Extraction of RNA preceded its reverse transcription into cDNA, which served as the sequencing template. Method: immunoSEQ multiplex PCR; TCRdb's copy keeps in-frame clones and lacks some. The table lists about 200,000 clones, 60% to 70% of them singletons. Treatment defined: oral pan-JAK inhibitor, 5-10 mg twice daily. This sequence joins TRBV11-2 and TRBJ1-5, with D unclear. The specimen was CD4+ T cells sorted from blood, collected at week 4, from a patient treated with tofacitinib. This TCR was sampled from a human donor with alopecia areata. The CDR3 loop is CASSQVSNQPQHF. The CDR3 DNA reads TGTGCCAGCAGCCAGGTGAGCAATCAGCCCCAGCATTTT. The complete variable domain, with remaining parts taken from reference TRBV11-2 and TRBJ1-5, reads EAGVAQSPRYKIIEKRQSVAFWCNPISGHATLYWYQQILGQGPKLLIQFQNNGVVDDSQLPKDRFSAERLKGVDSTLKIQPAKLEDSAVYLCASSQVSNQPQHFGDGTRLSIL.